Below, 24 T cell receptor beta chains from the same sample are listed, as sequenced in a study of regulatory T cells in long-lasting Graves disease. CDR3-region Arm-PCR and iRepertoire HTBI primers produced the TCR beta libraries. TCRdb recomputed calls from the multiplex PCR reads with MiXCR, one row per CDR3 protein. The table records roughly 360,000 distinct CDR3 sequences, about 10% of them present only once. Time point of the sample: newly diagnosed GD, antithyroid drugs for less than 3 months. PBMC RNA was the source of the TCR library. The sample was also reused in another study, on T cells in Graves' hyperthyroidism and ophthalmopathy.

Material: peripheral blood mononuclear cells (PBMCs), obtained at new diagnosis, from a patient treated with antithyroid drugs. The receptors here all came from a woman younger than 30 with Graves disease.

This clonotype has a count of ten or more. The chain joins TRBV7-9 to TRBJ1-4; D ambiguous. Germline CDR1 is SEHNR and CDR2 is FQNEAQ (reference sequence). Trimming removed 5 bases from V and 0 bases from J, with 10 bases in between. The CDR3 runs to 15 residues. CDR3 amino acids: CASSGTRATNEKLFF. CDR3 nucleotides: TGTGCCAGCAGCGGTACGAGGGCAACTAATGAAAAACTGTTTTTT.

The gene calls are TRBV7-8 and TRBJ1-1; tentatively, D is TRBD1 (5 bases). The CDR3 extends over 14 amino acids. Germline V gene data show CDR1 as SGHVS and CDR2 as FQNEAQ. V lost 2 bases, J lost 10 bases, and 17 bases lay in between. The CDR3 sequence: CASSLIWARGVAFF. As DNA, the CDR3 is TGTGCCAGCAGCTTAATTTGGGCGCGGGGCGTAGCTTTCTTT. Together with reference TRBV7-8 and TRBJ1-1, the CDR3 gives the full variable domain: GAGVSQSPRYKVAKRGQDVALRCDPISGHVSLFWYQQALGQGPEFLTYFQNEAQLDKSGLPSDRFFAERPEGSVSTLKIQRTQQEDSAVYLCASSLIWARGVAFFGQGTRLTVV.

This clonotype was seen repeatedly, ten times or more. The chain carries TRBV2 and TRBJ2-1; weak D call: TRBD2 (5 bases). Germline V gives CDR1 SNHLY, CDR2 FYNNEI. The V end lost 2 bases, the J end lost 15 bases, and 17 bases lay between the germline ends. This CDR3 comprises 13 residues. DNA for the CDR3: TGTGCCAGCAGTGAAAGCCCGGCTAGCTCGGTGTTCTTC. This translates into CASSESPASSVFF.

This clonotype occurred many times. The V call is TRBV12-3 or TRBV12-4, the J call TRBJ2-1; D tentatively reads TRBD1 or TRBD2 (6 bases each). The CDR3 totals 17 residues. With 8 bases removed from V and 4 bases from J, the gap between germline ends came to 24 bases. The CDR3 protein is CASGEDFAGAYYNEQFF. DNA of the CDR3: TGTGCCAGCGGGGAGGATTTTGCAGGGGCTTATTACAATGAGCAGTTCTTC.

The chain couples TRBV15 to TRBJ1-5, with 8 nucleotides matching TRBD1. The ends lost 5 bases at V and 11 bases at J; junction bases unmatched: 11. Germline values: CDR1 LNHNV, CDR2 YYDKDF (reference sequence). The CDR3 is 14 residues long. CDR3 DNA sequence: TGTGCCACCAGCTCGGGACAGGTTACTCTGGCCCAGCATTTT. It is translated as CATSSGQVTLAQHF.

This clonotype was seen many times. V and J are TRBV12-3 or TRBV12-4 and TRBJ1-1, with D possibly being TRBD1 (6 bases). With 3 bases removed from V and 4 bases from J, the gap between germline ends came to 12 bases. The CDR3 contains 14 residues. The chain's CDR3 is CASSFVGGGTEAFF. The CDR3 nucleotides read TGTGCCAGCAGTTTTGTAGGGGGAGGCACTGAAGCTTTCTTT.

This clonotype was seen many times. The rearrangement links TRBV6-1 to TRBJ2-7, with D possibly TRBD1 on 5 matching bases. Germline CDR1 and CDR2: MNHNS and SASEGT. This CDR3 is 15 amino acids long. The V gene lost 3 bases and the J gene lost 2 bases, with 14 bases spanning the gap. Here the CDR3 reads CASSEGTGSTYEQYF. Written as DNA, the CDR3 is TGTGCCAGCAGTGAGGGAACAGGTTCTACCTACGAGCAGTACTTC.

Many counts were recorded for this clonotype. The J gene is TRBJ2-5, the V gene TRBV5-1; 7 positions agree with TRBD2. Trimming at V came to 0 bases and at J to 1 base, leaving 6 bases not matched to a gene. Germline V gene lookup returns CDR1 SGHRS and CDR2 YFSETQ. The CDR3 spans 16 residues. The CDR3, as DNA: TGCGCCAGCAGCTTGGTCTCGCGGGGGATCCAAGAGACCCAGTACTTC. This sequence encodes CASSLVSRGIQETQYF.

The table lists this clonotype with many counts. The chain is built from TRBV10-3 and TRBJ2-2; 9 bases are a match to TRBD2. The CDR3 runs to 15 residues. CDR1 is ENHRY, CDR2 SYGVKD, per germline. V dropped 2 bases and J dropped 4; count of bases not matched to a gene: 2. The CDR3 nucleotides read TGTGCCATCAGTGAGCGAGCGGGAGGCACCGGGGAGCTGTTTTTT. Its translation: CAISERAGGTGELFF.

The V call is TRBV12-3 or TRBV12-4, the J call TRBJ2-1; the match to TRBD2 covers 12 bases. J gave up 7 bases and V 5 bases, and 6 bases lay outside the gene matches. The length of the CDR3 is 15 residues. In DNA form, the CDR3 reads TGTGCCAGCAGTCCTCTAGCGGGGGGGCCTAATGAGCAGTTCTTC. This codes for CASSPLAGGPNEQFF.

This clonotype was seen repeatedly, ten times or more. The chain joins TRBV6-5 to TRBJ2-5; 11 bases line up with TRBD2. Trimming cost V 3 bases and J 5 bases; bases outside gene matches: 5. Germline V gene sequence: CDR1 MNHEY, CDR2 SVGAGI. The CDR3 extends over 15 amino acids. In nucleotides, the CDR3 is TGTGCCAGCAGTTATCTAGCGGGGGGTGGGGAGACCCAGTACTTC. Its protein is CASSYLAGGGETQYF.

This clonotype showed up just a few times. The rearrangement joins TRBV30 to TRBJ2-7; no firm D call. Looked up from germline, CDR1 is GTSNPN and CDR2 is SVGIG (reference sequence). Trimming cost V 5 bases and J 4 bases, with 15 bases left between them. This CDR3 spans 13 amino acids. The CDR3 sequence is CAWSRTSSYEQYF. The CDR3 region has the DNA TGTGCCTGGTCGAGAACAAGTTCGTACGAGCAGTACTTC.

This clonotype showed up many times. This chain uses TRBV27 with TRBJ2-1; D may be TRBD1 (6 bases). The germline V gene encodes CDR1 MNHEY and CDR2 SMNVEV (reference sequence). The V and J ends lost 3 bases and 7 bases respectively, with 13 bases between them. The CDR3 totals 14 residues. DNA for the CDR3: TGTGCCAGCAGTTTCGGAAGGGGGTGGAATGAGCAGTTCTTC. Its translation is CASSFGRGWNEQFF.

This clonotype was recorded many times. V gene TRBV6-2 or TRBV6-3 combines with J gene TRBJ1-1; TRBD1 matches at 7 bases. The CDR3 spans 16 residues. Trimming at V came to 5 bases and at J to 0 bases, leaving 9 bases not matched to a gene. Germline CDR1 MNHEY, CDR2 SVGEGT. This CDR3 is CASSVDRRDMNTEAFF. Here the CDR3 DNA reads TGTGCCAGCAGTGTGGACAGGCGCGATATGAACACTGAAGCTTTCTTT.

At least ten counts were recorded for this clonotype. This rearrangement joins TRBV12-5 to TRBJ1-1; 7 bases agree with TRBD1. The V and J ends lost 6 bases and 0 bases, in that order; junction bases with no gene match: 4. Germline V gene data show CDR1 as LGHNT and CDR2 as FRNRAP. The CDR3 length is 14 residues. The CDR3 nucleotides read TGTGCTAGTGGCCTGGGACAGATGAACACTGAAGCTTTCTTT. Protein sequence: CASGLGQMNTEAFF.

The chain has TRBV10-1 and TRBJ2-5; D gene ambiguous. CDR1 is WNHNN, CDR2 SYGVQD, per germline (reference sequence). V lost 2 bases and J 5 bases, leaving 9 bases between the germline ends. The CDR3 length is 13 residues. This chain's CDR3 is CASSETGDETQYF. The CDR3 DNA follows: TGCGCCAGCAGTGAGACGGGCGACGAGACCCAGTACTTC.

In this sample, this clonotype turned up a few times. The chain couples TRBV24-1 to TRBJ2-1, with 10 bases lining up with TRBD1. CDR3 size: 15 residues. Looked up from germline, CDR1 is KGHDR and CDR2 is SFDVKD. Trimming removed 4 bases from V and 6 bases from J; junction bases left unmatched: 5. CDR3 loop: CATSDRDRGINEQFF. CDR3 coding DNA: TGTGCCACCAGTGACCGGGACAGGGGTATCAATGAGCAGTTCTTC.

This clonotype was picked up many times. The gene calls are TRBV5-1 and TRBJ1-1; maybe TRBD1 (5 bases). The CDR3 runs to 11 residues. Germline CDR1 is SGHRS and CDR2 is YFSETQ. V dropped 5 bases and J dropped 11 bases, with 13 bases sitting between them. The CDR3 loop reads CASSASGRAFF. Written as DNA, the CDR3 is TGCGCCAGCAGTGCCTCAGGGAGGGCTTTCTTT.

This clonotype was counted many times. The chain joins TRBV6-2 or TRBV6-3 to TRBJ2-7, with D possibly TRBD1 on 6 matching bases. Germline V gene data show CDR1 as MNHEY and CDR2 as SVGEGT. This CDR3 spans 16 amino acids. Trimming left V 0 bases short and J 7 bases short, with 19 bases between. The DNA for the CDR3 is TGTGCCAGCAGTTACTCAAGGACAGTGGGACATGTTGAGCAGTACTTC. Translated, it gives CASSYSRTVGHVEQYF.

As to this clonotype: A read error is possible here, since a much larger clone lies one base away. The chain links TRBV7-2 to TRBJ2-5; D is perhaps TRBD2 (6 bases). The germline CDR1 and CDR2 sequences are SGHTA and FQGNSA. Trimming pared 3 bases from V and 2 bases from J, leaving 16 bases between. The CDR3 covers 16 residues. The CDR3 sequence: CASSFWTNLLQETQYF. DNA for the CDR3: TGTGCCAGCAGCTTCTGGACTAACCTACTACAAGAGACCCAGTACTTC. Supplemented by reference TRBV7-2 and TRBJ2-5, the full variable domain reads GAGVSQSPSNKVTEKGKDVELRCDPISGHTALYWYRQSLGQGLEFLIYFQGNSAPDKSGLPSDRFSAERTGGSVSTLTIQRTQQEDSAVYLCASSFWTNLLQETQYFGPGTRLLVL.

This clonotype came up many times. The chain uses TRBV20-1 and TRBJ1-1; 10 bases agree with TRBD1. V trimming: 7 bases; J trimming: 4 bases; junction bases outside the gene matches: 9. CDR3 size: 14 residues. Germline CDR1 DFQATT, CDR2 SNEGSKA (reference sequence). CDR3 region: CSVPSTGGRTEAFF. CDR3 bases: TGCAGTGTTCCCTCGACAGGGGGCCGCACTGAAGCTTTCTTT.

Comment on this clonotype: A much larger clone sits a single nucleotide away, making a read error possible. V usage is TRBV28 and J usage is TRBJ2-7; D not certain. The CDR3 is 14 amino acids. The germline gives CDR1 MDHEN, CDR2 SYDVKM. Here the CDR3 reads CASRLDGASYGQYF. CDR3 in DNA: TGTGCCAGCAGACTCGACGGCGCCTCCTACGGGCAGTACTTC.

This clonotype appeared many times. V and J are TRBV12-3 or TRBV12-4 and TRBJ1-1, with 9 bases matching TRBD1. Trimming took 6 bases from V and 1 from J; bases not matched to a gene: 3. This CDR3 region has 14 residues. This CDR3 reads CASSHRGRNTEAFF. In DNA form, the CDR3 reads TGTGCCAGCAGCCACAGGGGGCGGAACACTGAAGCTTTCTTT.

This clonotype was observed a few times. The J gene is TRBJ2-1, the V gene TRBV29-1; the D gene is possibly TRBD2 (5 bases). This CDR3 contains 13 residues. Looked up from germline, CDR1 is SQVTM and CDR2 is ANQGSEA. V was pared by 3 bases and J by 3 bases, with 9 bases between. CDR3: CSVDGVIYNEQFF. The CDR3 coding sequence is TGCAGCGTTGACGGGGTTATCTACAATGAGCAGTTCTTC.